Given below is one T cell receptor beta chain in context. It lacks a known antigen. No much larger clonotype is one base removed from it; base qualities were not supplied. This entry comes from a study of shared clonotypes between healthy human individuals (TCRdb year 2020). At the level of the whole study: The cohort comprised a couple of women and a few men aged 18 to 49 years. Each donor's leukapheresis produced roughly between about 0.85 and 10 billion PBMCs. To estimate repertoire size and how much clonotype sharing occurs between individuals, the study deeply sequenced the blood TCR repertoires of roughly 5 healthy adults. Different laboratories and diverse techniques were used to prepare libraries and sequence TCR repertoires, to increase sequencing depth and limit assay-specific biases. What the research found in general, with its limitations: Pairwise subsampling indicated that sequencing depth was expected to affect the degree of clonotype sharing among donors. Because the study included a small number of donors, the genetic and exposure-history diversity represented was limited. Sampling was restricted to blood, and TCR repertoires in tissues likely differ from the TCR repertoires found in blood.

The junction carries 8 bases between V and J, which are trimmed by 0 bases and 6 bases respectively. From a lookup of the germline V gene (reference sequence), CDR1 and CDR2 are LNHNV and YYDKDF. The CDR3 sequence holds 13 residues, the cysteine and phenylalanine included. CDR3 DNA only is kept here, 39 bases in frame from base 1. Using the deep immunoSEQ assay, multiplex PCR amplified TCR CDR3 regions from genomic DNA. Extracted genomic DNA from each cell subset was spread evenly across all wells of several immunoSEQ 96-well plates, with each plate serving as a replicate. Each replicate PCR for unsorted PBMC received roughly 0.3 ug genomic DNA, equal to approximately 29,000 T cell genomes. Unsorted PBMC genomic DNA was sequenced across ten immunoSEQ deep assay plates. Purified libraries were measured with a Qubit 3.0 fluorometer, size-checked on a Bioanalyzer 2100, and measured again with the KAPA Library Quantification kit. Each immunoSEQ 96-well plate was sequenced on its own single-read 150-cycle Illumina NextSeq 550 flow cell. The paper's data handling went like this. Because the immunoSEQ output included only junctional sequences and no quality scores, the filtering could not be the same as the filtering used for full-length reads. To assign V/J genes and CDR3, sequences were annotated against IMGT germline references using PyIR, a Python wrapper for IgBLAST v1.9. Reads were removed for weak V/J assignments (E-value above 1e-6), missing CDR3, stop codons, out-of-frame junctions, or ambiguous translated residues. V3J clonotypes were defined as sequences sharing an identical inferred V gene, J gene, and CDR3 amino acid sequence. The percentage overlap between two repertoires was calculated by dividing the number of shared unique clonotypes by the size of the smaller repertoire. RTK rarefaction, the Chao1 estimator, and Recon v2.1 estimates of unobserved clonotypes were used to assess repertoire richness. TCRdb holds this immuneACCESS table with in-frame rearrangements only. Some clones are missing; in checked studies, unresolved V genes explain under half, and the rest has no known cause. V, J and clone size reflect that table, while D and trimming were determined from the DNA. This sample is represented by around 480,000 clones; about 75% of them were singletons. Around an eighth of the sample goes to the ten largest clones.

The donors were healthy, HIV-negative adults who had no recently reported acute infections or vaccinations. Every donor was a Caucasian adult living in Nashville, Tennessee, USA. For unsorted samples, tens of millions of PBMCs were counted, and genomic DNA was extracted using the QIAamp DNA Blood Mini kit. Blood was collected by leukapheresis, and PBMCs were isolated by Ficoll-Histopaque density gradient centrifugation and then cryopreserved in liquid nitrogen vapor phase. The TCR comes from a woman in her thirties or forties in good health. Some clones in this sample may be carry-over from other donors' samples. Recombination connected TRBV15 to TRBJ1-2, with no confident D gene call. Source material: PBMCs. The sequence in DNA is TGTGCCACCAGCAGAGATCTGAGCGATGGCTACACCTTC. It specifies CATSRDLSDGYTF.